Listed below are T cell receptor beta chains from one sample, sequenced in a study. TCRdb ran MiXCR on the RT-PCR reads and lists one entry per CDR3 protein. The repertoire has about 680,000 distinct CDR3 sequences, 11% to 15% of them found once; the top ten carry 3% to 4.5%. Source material: memory CD4+ T cells from blood. Source of these receptors: a female donor in good health, serving as a healthy control. CDR3s include the opening cysteine and the closing phenylalanine or tryptophan. D genes are given only for firm matches. Clone sizes are given selectively: once, few, many, or a class where the clone is expanded.

abundance,j_gene,d_gene,v_gene,CDR3nt,CDR3aa
NA,TRBJ1-1,TRBD1,TRBV9,TGTGCCATCCACCGGAGGGACAGGGGCCTCAACATGAACACTGAAGCTTTCTTT,CAIHRRDRGLNMNTEAFF
NA,TRBJ2-7,NA,TRBV27,TGTGCCAGCAGTCGCCCGGCTAGTCCCGAGCAGTACTTC,CASSRPASPEQYF
few,TRBJ1-5,NA,TRBV4-2,TGTGCCAGCGGAGATTACCGGGACACAAATCAGCCCCAGCATTTT,CASGDYRDTNQPQHF
NA,TRBJ2-1,TRBD1,TRBV6-1,TGTGCCAGCAGTGTGGCTCGGACAGGGGGCAATGAGCAGTTCTTC,CASSVARTGGNEQFF
NA,TRBJ2-7,TRBD2,TRBV15,TGTGCCACCAGCAGAGGGGGGGGAAGGGACGAGCAGTACTTC,CATSRGGGRDEQYF
many,TRBJ2-7,TRBD2,TRBV27,TGTGCCAGCACTCGGACTAGCGGGTACTACGAGCAGTACTTC,CASTRTSGYYEQYF
many,TRBJ2-7,TRBD2,TRBV5-1,TGCGCCAGCAGGGGATTTAGCGGGAGGGCCGACGAGCAGTACTTC,CASRGFSGRADEQYF
NA,TRBJ1-6,TRBD1,TRBV20-1,TGCAGTGCCGTAAAATCCGGGACAGGGGCTAATTCACCCCTCCACTTT,CSAVKSGTGANSPLHF
many,TRBJ1-1,TRBD1,TRBV3-1,TGTGCCACAGGGGGCATGAGAGCTGAAGCTTTCTTT,CATGGMRAEAFF
once,TRBJ2-2,TRBD2,TRBV5-1,TGCGCCAGCAGCGCAGGGACTAGCGGGCGGAGTACCGGGGAGCTGTTTTTT,CASSAGTSGRSTGELFF
few,TRBJ1-2,NA,TRBV12-3/TRBV12-4,TGTGCCAGCAGTTTAGGGGCAGGAATGAACTATGGCTACACCTTC,CASSLGAGMNYGYTF